Sequencing of this T cell receptor (beta chain) was carried out in a study of blood T cells in healthy people across ages. Germline CDR1 is DFQATT and CDR2 is SNEGSKA (reference sequence). V lost 2 bases and J 2 bases, leaving 14 bases between the germline ends. The CDR3 totals 15 residues. A second PCR, run for about 6 to 12 cycles, used a sample-barcoded 5' primer plus a J-beta primer mix. Each CDR3 protein gets one entry after TCRdb re-called the 5' RACE reads with MiXCR. The sample lists some 370,000 distinct CDR3 sequences; roughly half were seen once. The TCR sequence derives from a man aged 55 to 70 in good health. V gene TRBV20-1 combines with J gene TRBJ2-3; possible D gene TRBD2, 5 bases. Sequencing was carried out using blood. This CDR3 is CSARRGPANTDTQYF. In DNA, the CDR3 is TGCAGTGCTAGACGGGGTCCCGCTAACACAGATACGCAGTATTTT.